This T cell receptor beta chain is from a study of blood T cell repertoires in COVID-19. On the study more broadly: The analysed material was cDNA or gDNA that came from T cells, B-cell-depleted T cells, or PBMCs.

In the authors' methods: The assay estimated nucleated cells by amplifying reference gene primers. The protocol was immunoSEQ multiplex PCR, while the TCRdb copy is restricted to in-frame clones and leaves out a portion. V, J and clone size are those of that table, while D and trimming were read from the DNA. The table includes some 68,000 clones, 90% detected once. The Seattle patients joined while their infection was active and were tracked longitudinally afterward. Losses at the gene ends were 0 bases for V and 5 bases for J; bases not matched to a gene: 8. CDR1 is SGHRS and CDR2 is YFSETQ in the germline V gene. The CDR3 length is 16 residues.

This clonotype was sampled from a middle-aged man with COVID-19, enrolled during active disease. Sequences were obtained from peripheral blood. The rearrangement uses TRBV5-1 and TRBJ2-5, with 9 bases aligning to TRBD2. CDR3 DNA sequence: TGCGCCAGCAGCTTGGATGGCGGGAGGGAGTGGGAGACCCAGTACTTC. Its protein product is CASSLDGGREWETQYF. Looking up the rest from reference TRBV5-1 and TRBJ2-5 gives the full variable domain: KAGVTQTPRYLIKTRGQQVTLSCSPISGHRSVSWYQQTPGQGLQFLFEYFSETQRNKGNFPGRFSGRQFSNSRSEMNVSTLELGDSALYLCASSLDGGREWETQYFGPGTRLLVL.